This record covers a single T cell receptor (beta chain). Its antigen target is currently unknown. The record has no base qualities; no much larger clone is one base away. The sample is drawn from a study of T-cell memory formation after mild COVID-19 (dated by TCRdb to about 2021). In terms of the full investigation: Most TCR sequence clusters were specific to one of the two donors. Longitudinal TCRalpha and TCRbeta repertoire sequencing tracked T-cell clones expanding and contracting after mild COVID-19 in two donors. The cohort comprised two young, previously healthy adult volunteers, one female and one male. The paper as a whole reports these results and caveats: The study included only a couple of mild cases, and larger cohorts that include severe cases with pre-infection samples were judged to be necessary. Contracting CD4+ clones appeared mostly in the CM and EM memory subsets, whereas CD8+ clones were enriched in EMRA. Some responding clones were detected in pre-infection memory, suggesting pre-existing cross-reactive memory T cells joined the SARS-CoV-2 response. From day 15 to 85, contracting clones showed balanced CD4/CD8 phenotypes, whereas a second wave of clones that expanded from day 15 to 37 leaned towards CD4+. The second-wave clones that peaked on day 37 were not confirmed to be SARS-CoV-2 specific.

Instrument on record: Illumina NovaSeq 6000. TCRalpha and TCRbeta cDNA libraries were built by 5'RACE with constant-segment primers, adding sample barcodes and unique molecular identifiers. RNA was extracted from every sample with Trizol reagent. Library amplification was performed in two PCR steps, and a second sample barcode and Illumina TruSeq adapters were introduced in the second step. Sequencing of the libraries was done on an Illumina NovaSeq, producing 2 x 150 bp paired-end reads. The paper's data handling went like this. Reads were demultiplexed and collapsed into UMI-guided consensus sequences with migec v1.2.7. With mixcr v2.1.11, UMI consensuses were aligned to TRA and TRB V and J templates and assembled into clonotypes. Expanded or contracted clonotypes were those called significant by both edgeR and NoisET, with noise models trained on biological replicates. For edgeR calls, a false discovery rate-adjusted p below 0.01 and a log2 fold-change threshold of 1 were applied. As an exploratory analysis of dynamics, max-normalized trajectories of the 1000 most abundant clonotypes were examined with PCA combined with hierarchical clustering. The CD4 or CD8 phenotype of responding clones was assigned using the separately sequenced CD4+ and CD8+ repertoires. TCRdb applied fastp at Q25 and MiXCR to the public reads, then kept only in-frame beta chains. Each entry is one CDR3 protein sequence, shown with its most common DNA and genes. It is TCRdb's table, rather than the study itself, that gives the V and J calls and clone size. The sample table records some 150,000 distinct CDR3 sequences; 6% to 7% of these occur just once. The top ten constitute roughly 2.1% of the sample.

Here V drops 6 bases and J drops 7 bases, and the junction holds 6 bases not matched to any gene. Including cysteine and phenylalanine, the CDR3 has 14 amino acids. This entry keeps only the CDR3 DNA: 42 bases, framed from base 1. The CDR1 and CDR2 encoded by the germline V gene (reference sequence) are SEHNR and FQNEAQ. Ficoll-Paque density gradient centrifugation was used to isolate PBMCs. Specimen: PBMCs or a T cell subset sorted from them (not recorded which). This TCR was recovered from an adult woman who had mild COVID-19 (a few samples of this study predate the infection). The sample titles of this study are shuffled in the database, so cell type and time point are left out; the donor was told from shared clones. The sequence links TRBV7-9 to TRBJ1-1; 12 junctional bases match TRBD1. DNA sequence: TGTGCCAGCAGGGGACAGGGGGCGAAAGTTGAAGCTTTCTTT. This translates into CASRGQGAKVEAFF.